The T cell receptor beta chain under discussion was sequenced for a study of blood T cell repertoires in COVID-19. The germline gives CDR1 MDHEN, CDR2 SYDVKM. CDR3 length: 12 residues. Trimming left V 3 bases short and J 7 bases short, with 9 bases between. Sequencing used immunoSEQ multiplex PCR; TCRdb keeps in-frame clones, though not all of them. This table holds more than 150,000 clones, 85% to 90% found once. The receptor was isolated from a man aged 55 to 70 with COVID-19, enrolled during active disease. Input material: peripheral blood. This rearrangement joins TRBV28 to TRBJ1-2, with a possible D match to TRBD1 (6 bases). The CDR3 spells CASSLVQGGYTF. The CDR3 bases are TGTGCCAGCAGTTTGGTACAGGGTGGCTACACCTTC.